Below are 22 T cell receptor beta chains sequenced from a single sample in a study of blood T cells in healthy people across ages. Next came a second PCR, run for roughly 7 to 12 cycles, which used a sample-barcoded 5' primer along with a J-beta primer mix. One entry per CDR3 protein, called by TCRdb with MiXCR from the 5' RACE reads. There are about 1.4 million distinct CDR3 sequences in the sample; approximately 63% occur only once, and under 8.5% lies in the top ten. The sequenced sample consisted of blood. Source of these receptors: a man younger than 35 in good health.

The V call is TRBV27, the J call TRBJ2-1; maybe TRBD1 (6 bases). Between the trimmed V and J ends, which lost 3 bases and 4 bases, there was a span of 25 bases. Germline V gene lookup returns CDR1 MNHEY and CDR2 SMNVEV (reference sequence). The CDR3 has 19 amino acids. In nucleotides, the CDR3 is TGTGCCAGCAGTTTTTGGCCCGGACAGTCAGAAACTAAGTACAATGAGCAGTTCTTC. This codes for CASSFWPGQSETKYNEQFF.

The CDR3 spells CASSSRERTEAFF. DNA for the CDR3: TGTGCCAGCAGCTCCCGGGAGAGGACTGAAGCTTTCTTT. This chain uses TRBV7-2 with TRBJ1-1; D not resolved. The CDR3 spans 13 residues. Trimming cost V 4 bases and J 5 bases, with 11 bases left between them. CDR1 and CDR2 (germline): SGHTA, FQGNSA.

The genes are TRBV14 and TRBJ2-7, with D hard to call. Germline CDR1 and CDR2: SGHDN and FVKESK. The V end lost 0 bases, the J end lost 0 bases, and 9 bases lay between the germline ends. The CDR3 totals 15 residues. The CDR3 DNA sequence: TGTGCCAGCAGCCAAGATCGCAGCACCTCCTACGAGCAGTACTTC. Translation: CASSQDRSTSYEQYF. The variable domain in full, with the rest retrieved from reference TRBV14 and TRBJ2-7, is EAGVTQFPSHSVIEKGQTVTLRCDPISGHDNLYWYRRVMGKEIKFLLHFVKESKQDESGMPNNRFLAERTGGTYSTLKVQPAELEDSGVYFCASSQDRSTSYEQYFGPGTRLTVT.

The chain joins TRBV30 to TRBJ2-5; TRBD2 might be the D (6 bases). The CDR3 loop spans 14 amino acids. CDR1 is GTSNPN, CDR2 SVGIG, per germline (reference sequence). Deletions cut 0 bases from V and 2 bases from J, with 10 bases between. Here the CDR3 DNA reads TGTGCCTGGAGTGTTGGTGGGACTCAAGAGACCCAGTACTTC. Protein product: CAWSVGGTQETQYF. Full variable domain (missing parts from reference TRBV30 and TRBJ2-5): SQTIHQWPATLVQPVGSPLSLECTVEGTSNPNLYWYRQAAGRGLQLLFYSVGIGQISSEVPQNLSASRPQDRQFILSSKKLLLSDSGFYLCAWSVGGTQETQYFGPGTRLLVL.

This chain uses TRBV6-1 with TRBJ2-7, with a possible D match to TRBD1 (6 bases). The germline V gene has CDR1 MNHNS and CDR2 SASEGT. This CDR3 has 14 residues. The ends were cut back, 5 bases at V and 2 bases at J, with 13 bases in the middle. The CDR3 reads CASSWTDGTYEQYF. The DNA for the CDR3 is TGTGCCAGCAGTTGGACAGACGGAACCTACGAGCAGTACTTC.

The rearrangement uses TRBV20-1 and TRBJ2-7, with TRBD2 identical over 12 bases. Germline values: CDR1 DFQATT, CDR2 SNEGSKA (reference sequence). The CDR3 is 16 residues long. Unmatched junction bases numbered 7, after V lost 0 bases and J lost 4 bases. The CDR3: CSARDLRTSGDYEQYF. The CDR3 coding sequence is TGCAGTGCTAGAGATCTCCGGACTAGCGGGGATTACGAGCAGTACTTC.

V and J are TRBV14 and TRBJ2-1; D gene unclear. Trimming cost V 1 base and J 5 bases, with 6 bases left between them. CDR3 length: 13 residues. Germline CDR1 reads SGHDN; CDR2 reads FVKESK. The CDR3 DNA is TGTGCCAGCAGCCAAGTGATCCACAATGAGCAGTTCTTC. This codes for CASSQVIHNEQFF. Full variable domain (outside the CDR3, taken from reference TRBV14 and TRBJ2-1): EAGVTQFPSHSVIEKGQTVTLRCDPISGHDNLYWYRRVMGKEIKFLLHFVKESKQDESGMPNNRFLAERTGGTYSTLKVQPAELEDSGVYFCASSQVIHNEQFFGPGTRLTVL.

There are a few counts of this clonotype. CDR3 in DNA: TGTGCCAGCAAGGACAGGCTCGATGAGCAGTTCTTC. Protein product: CASKDRLDEQFF. The chain recombines TRBV2 with TRBJ2-1; 7 bases are shared with TRBD1. Germline V lookup: CDR1 SNHLY, CDR2 FYNNEI. Trimming at V came to 7 bases and at J to 8 bases, leaving 5 bases not matched to a gene. The CDR3 loop spans 12 amino acids.

V is TRBV4-2 and J is TRBJ2-3; D ambiguous. Germline CDR1 is LGHNA and CDR2 is YNFKEQ. This CDR3 spans 13 amino acids. The V end was cut by 0 bases, the J end by 4 bases, with 5 bases between. CDR3 sequence reads: CASSQDEADTQYF. CDR3 nucleotide sequence: TGTGCCAGCAGCCAAGATGAGGCAGATACGCAGTATTTT.

This clonotype showed up just once. This rearrangement joins TRBV27 to TRBJ2-1; 11 positions match TRBD2. The germline V gene has CDR1 MNHEY and CDR2 SMNVEV (reference sequence). V lost 1 base and J lost 4; bases outside the gene matches: 12. The CDR3 has 19 amino acids. This CDR3 reads CASSLWIPGTSGLYNEQFF. The DNA of the CDR3 is TGTGCCAGCAGTTTATGGATACCGGGGACTAGCGGACTATACAATGAGCAGTTCTTC.

J is TRBJ2-3 and V is TRBV29-1, with no clear D. CDR3 size: 12 residues. CDR1 and CDR2 from the germline V gene are SQVTM and ANQGSEA. CDR3: CRPGLPTDTQYF. DNA for the CDR3: TGCAGGCCCGGGCTACCCACAGATACGCAGTATTTT.

This chain links TRBV12-3 or TRBV12-4 with TRBJ2-5; no definite D call. V shed 8 bases and J shed 4 bases, with 11 bases lying between them. This CDR3 is built from 12 residues. CDR3 residues: CASCLQGETQYF. DNA of the CDR3: TGTGCCAGCTGCCTACAAGGAGAGACCCAGTACTTC.

The V call is TRBV18, the J call TRBJ2-5; D possibly corresponds to TRBD2 (5 bases). With 2 bases removed from V and 11 bases from J, the gap between germline ends came to 21 bases. This CDR3 is 15 amino acids long. Germline CDR1 reads KGHSH; CDR2 reads LQKENI. CDR3 amino acids: CASSPFEGPLWEQYF. In DNA, the CDR3 is TGTGCCAGCTCACCATTCGAGGGCCCTTTATGGGAGCAGTACTTC.

This clonotype was detected only a few times. The rearrangement links TRBV4-3 to TRBJ2-5, with TRBD2 identical over 8 bases. The CDR3 sequence is 16 residues long. Germline values: CDR1 LGHNA, CDR2 YSLEER. J was trimmed by 0 bases and V by 4 bases; bases with no gene match: 7. The CDR3 reads CASSPRGGQNQETQYF. Written as DNA, the CDR3 is TGCGCCAGCAGCCCACGGGGGGGACAAAACCAAGAGACCCAGTACTTC.

There are many counts of this clonotype. The CDR3 loop reads CASGTVNSGANVLTF. The CDR3 bases are TGTGCCAGTGGGACGGTGAACTCTGGGGCCAACGTCCTGACTTTC. The genes are TRBV27 and TRBJ2-6; TRBD1 or TRBD2 may be the D gene (5 bases each). Trimming left V 9 bases short and J 0 bases short, with 12 bases between. The CDR3 consists of 15 residues. Per germline, CDR1 MNHEY and CDR2 SMNVEV (reference sequence).

V is TRBV12-3 or TRBV12-4 and J is TRBJ1-2, with a weak D call TRBD1 (5 bases). The V end was cut by 5 bases, the J end by 6 bases, with 16 bases between. The CDR3 is 14 amino acids. CDR3 sequence reads: CASSLQEFSHGYTF. The CDR3 DNA is TGTGCCAGCAGTCTACAGGAATTCTCCCATGGCTACACCTTC.

This clonotype has only a few counts. DNA of the CDR3: TGTGCCAGCAGTGAGGGACAGGGTATCTCTGGGGCCAACGTCCTGACTTTC. Translation: CASSEGQGISGANVLTF. The V gene is TRBV25-1, the J gene TRBJ2-6; TRBD1 matches at 9 bases. In germline, CDR1 is MGHDK, CDR2 SYGVNS. V lost 3 bases and J lost 0; bases outside the gene matches: 3. This CDR3 spans 17 amino acids.

V and J are TRBV11-2 and TRBJ1-2; D is ambiguous. CDR3 length: 15 amino acids. The germline V gene has CDR1 SGHAT and CDR2 FQNNGV. V lost 4 bases, J lost 4 bases, and 16 bases lay in between. The chain's CDR3 is CASSSPALGIYGYTF. The CDR3 bases are TGTGCCAGCAGCTCCCCCGCTCTAGGAATCTATGGCTACACCTTC.

This chain joins TRBV7-6 and TRBJ2-3, with a weak D call TRBD1 (5 bases). Germline assignment: CDR1 SGHVS and CDR2 FNYEAQ. The CDR3 spans 13 residues. The V end was cut by 5 bases, the J end by 11 bases, with 17 bases between. The CDR3 DNA reads as TGTGCCAGCAGCCTTGATGGTCAGGGCGTGCAGTATTTT. Translating it yields CASSLDGQGVQYF.

This clonotype was detected a few times. This chain connects TRBV5-1 to TRBJ2-1; the D gene is possibly TRBD2 (5 bases). V lost 4 bases and J lost 0, with 14 bases in between. The CDR3 has 16 residues. The germline V gene has CDR1 SGHRS and CDR2 YFSETQ. The CDR3 DNA sequence: TGCGCCAGCAGCCCCGGGCCGGGGAGCTCCTACAATGAGCAGTTCTTC. Translated, it gives CASSPGPGSSYNEQFF.

The rearrangement links TRBV28 to TRBJ2-7; TRBD2 is a possible D gene (6 bases). The V gene's germline CDR1 is MDHEN and CDR2 SYDVKM. The CDR3 consists of 15 residues. Trimming left V 6 bases short and J 2 bases short, with 17 bases between. The chain's CDR3 is CASSPVGGDPYEQYF. The CDR3 DNA reads as TGTGCCAGCAGCCCAGTGGGGGGAGACCCCTACGAGCAGTACTTC.

The V gene is TRBV6-5, the J gene TRBJ2-7, with 7 positions matching TRBD1. The CDR3 covers 16 residues. With 0 bases clipped from V and 2 bases from J, the junction kept 7 bases outside the gene matches. Germline values: CDR1 MNHEY, CDR2 SVGAGI. The CDR3 nucleotides are TGTGCCAGCAGTTACTCTCGGGGTCAGGGGGCCTACGAGCAGTACTTC. Encoded protein: CASSYSRGQGAYEQYF.